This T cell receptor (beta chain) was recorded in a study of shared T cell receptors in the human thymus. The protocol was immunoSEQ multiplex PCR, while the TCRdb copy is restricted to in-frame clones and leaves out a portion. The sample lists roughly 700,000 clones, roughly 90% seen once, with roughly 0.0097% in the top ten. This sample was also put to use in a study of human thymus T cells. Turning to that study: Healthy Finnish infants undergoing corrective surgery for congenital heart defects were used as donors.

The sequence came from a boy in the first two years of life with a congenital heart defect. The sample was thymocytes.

CDR3 sequence (DNA): TGTGCCAGCAGCCCGGGAGGGCAGGGGGAGCAGTACTTC. Its protein product is CASSPGGQGEQYF. The V and J genes are TRBV11-2 and TRBJ2-7; TRBD2 agrees at 8 bases. The CDR3 consists of 13 residues. The J segment lost 7 bases and the V segment lost 5 bases, leaving 7 bases of the junction unmatched. CDR1 and CDR2 from the germline V gene are SGHAT and FQNNGV.